Listed here are 20 T cell receptor beta chains from one sample, sequenced in a study of shared clonotypes between healthy human individuals. The protocol was immunoSEQ multiplex PCR, while the TCRdb copy is restricted to in-frame clones and leaves out a portion. Of roughly 1 million clones detected, about 74% appear once; the ten largest clones hold approximately 1.5%. Specimen: memory CD4+ T cells sorted from blood. Subset here: CD45RA-negative fraction. The source of these receptors is a man younger than 30 in good health.

Only one count was recorded for this clone. J is TRBJ2-3 and V is TRBV5-1; D is possibly TRBD1 (6 bases). There are 14 residues in the CDR3. V lost 0 bases, J lost 6 bases, and 11 bases lay in between. Germline lookup yields CDR1 SGHRS and CDR2 YFSETQ. CDR3 DNA: TGCGCCAGCAGCTTGGTGGGGGCGCTGGATACGCAGTATTTT. Amino acids: CASSLVGALDTQYF.

V and J are TRBV10-3 and TRBJ2-3; D assignment may be TRBD1 or TRBD2 (5 bases each). Germline values: CDR1 ENHRY, CDR2 SYGVKD. Trimming left V 2 bases short and J 2 bases short, with 11 bases between. The length of the CDR3 is 15 residues. The DNA for the CDR3 is TGTGCCATCAGTGAGAGAGGGGATATCACAGATACGCAGTATTTT. Its translation is CAISERGDITDTQYF.

V is TRBV7-3 and J is TRBJ2-3; no definite D call. Germline lookup yields CDR1 SGHTA and CDR2 FQGTGA. Trimming pared 2 bases from V and 0 bases from J, leaving 9 bases between. This CDR3 has 15 residues. CDR3 bases: TGTGCCAGCAGCTTAGTGGGCTCTAGCACAGATACGCAGTATTTT. Its protein is CASSLVGSSTDTQYF.

The chain couples TRBV2 to TRBJ1-1, with D possibly being TRBD1 (5 bases). Per germline, CDR1 SNHLY and CDR2 FYNNEI. Trimming shortened V by 6 bases and J by 5 bases, and 19 bases separated the two germline ends. There are 15 residues in the CDR3. The CDR3 sequence is CASSRSRVRGTEAFF. In nucleotides, the CDR3 is TGTGCCAGCAGCCGCTCGAGAGTGAGGGGAACTGAAGCTTTCTTT.

The chain links TRBV30 to TRBJ1-6, with 10 bases aligning to TRBD1. CDR1 is GTSNPN, CDR2 SVGIG, per germline (reference sequence). V was pared by 0 bases and J by 10 bases, with 6 bases of the junction left unmatched. The CDR3 runs 15 residues. CDR3 region: CAWSVGQGGGSPLHF. As DNA, the CDR3 is TGTGCCTGGAGTGTAGGACAGGGGGGGGGCTCACCCCTCCACTTT. The full variable domain, completed using reference TRBV30 and TRBJ1-6, is SQTIHQWPATLVQPVGSPLSLECTVEGTSNPNLYWYRQAAGRGLQLLFYSVGIGQISSEVPQNLSASRPQDRQFILSSKKLLLSDSGFYLCAWSVGQGGGSPLHFGNGTRLTVT.

The chain uses TRBV7-8 and TRBJ1-4, with 10 bases aligning to TRBD1. The germline gives CDR1 SGHVS, CDR2 FQNEAQ. There are 14 residues in the CDR3. With V trimmed by 5 bases and J by 8 bases, 5 bases remained unmatched. DNA of the CDR3: TGTGCCAGCAGCCGACAGGGGGCACGGGAAAAACTGTTTTTT. Translating it yields CASSRQGAREKLFF.

The chain couples TRBV20-1 to TRBJ2-1, with D hard to call. V lost 4 bases to trimming and J lost 8 bases, with 9 bases between them. Germline V gene data show CDR1 as DFQATT and CDR2 as SNEGSKA (reference sequence). The CDR3 loop spans 11 amino acids. The CDR3 here is CSAISLDEQFF. The CDR3 DNA is TGCAGTGCTATCTCATTAGATGAGCAGTTCTTC.

V gene TRBV6-1 combines with J gene TRBJ1-2; D unresolved. The CDR3 has 13 residues. CDR1 and CDR2 from the germline V gene are MNHNS and SASEGT. Trimming took off 8 bases at V and 5 bases at J, with 15 bases between the two ends. Written as DNA, the CDR3 is TGTGCCAGCGGTAACGGCGGAGGGTATGGCTACACCTTC. It is translated as CASGNGGGYGYTF.

This chain uses TRBV2 with TRBJ2-7; D is possibly TRBD1 (6 bases). There are 13 residues in the CDR3. In germline, CDR1 is SNHLY, CDR2 FYNNEI. Trimming took off 6 bases at V and 7 bases at J, with 16 bases between the two ends. The chain's CDR3 is CASSQGSGSEQYF. The CDR3 coding sequence is TGTGCCAGCAGCCAGGGGAGTGGGTCGGAGCAGTACTTC.

The chain carries TRBV29-1 and TRBJ1-2, with 8 bases matching TRBD1. V lost 1 base to trimming and J lost 7 bases; unmatched junction nucleotides: 14. Germline-derived CDR1 and CDR2 are SQVTM and ANQGSEA. The CDR3 covers 16 residues. In DNA, the CDR3 is TGCAGCGTTGAAGCAAGTGTTAAGACAGGGGCAGGTGGCTACACCTTC. Translation: CSVEASVKTGAGGYTF.

V gene TRBV5-1 combines with J gene TRBJ2-2; 7 bases match TRBD2. Losses at the gene ends were 0 bases for V and 4 bases for J; bases not matched to a gene: 3. In germline, CDR1 is SGHRS, CDR2 YFSETQ. This CDR3 contains 15 residues. The CDR3 DNA follows: TGCGCCAGCAGCTTGGCGGCTAGCGGCACCGGGGAGCTGTTTTTT. Protein product: CASSLAASGTGELFF.

The chain combines TRBV5-1 with TRBJ2-7; no firm D call. This CDR3 region has 15 residues. Germline V gene sequence: CDR1 SGHRS, CDR2 YFSETQ. The germline V and J ends were trimmed by 0 bases and 1 base, with 11 bases remaining between them. CDR3 sequence (DNA): TGCGCCAGCAGCTTGGCTAGTGGGTTGTCCTACGAGCAGTACTTC. Translating it yields CASSLASGLSYEQYF.

This chain uses TRBV29-1 with TRBJ1-2; no definite D call. The length of the CDR3 is 10 residues. V was shortened by 7 bases and J by 2 bases, with 5 bases between the two germline ends. Germline V gene lookup returns CDR1 SQVTM and CDR2 ANQGSEA. The CDR3 DNA sequence: TGCAGCGCGGGGAACTATGGCTACACCTTC. Encoded protein: CSAGNYGYTF.

This chain connects TRBV18 to TRBJ2-1; no definite D call. CDR1 and CDR2 from the germline V gene are KGHSH and LQKENI. The CDR3 is 14 residues long. V dropped 2 bases and J dropped 7 bases, with 12 bases sitting between them. CDR3 protein: CASSPLALGNEQFF. The CDR3, as DNA: TGTGCCAGCTCACCATTGGCCCTAGGGAATGAGCAGTTCTTC.

The CDR3 sequence is CSVEDGDTQQYF. In DNA, the CDR3 is TGCAGCGTTGAAGATGGGGACACCCAGCAGTACTTC. The V gene is TRBV29-1, the J gene TRBJ2-5; possibly TRBD1 for D (6 bases). The CDR3 loop spans 12 amino acids. Trimming took 0 bases from V and 11 from J, leaving 13 bases between them. CDR1 is SQVTM, CDR2 ANQGSEA, per germline.

This chain joins TRBV4-1 and TRBJ1-2; D is possibly TRBD1 (5 bases). CDR3 size: 15 residues. CDR1 and CDR2 (germline): MGHRA, YSYEKL. Trimming left V 1 base short and J 2 bases short, with 11 bases between. This CDR3 reads CASSQGDSLNYGYTF. CDR3 sequence (DNA): TGCGCCAGCAGCCAAGGTGACAGCCTCAACTATGGCTACACCTTC.

The gene calls are TRBV7-9 and TRBJ2-2; D ambiguous. Trimming left V 6 bases short and J 4 bases short, with 9 bases between. Per germline, CDR1 SEHNR and CDR2 FQNEAQ (reference sequence). The CDR3 contains 13 residues. The CDR3 bases are TGTGCCAGCAGTCCCGGGCCCACCGGGGAGCTGTTTTTT. Protein: CASSPGPTGELFF. Full variable domain (outside the CDR3, taken from reference TRBV7-9 and TRBJ2-2): DTGVSQNPRHKITKRGQNVTFRCDPISEHNRLYWYRQTLGQGPEFLTYFQNEAQLEKSRLLSDRFSAERPKGSFSTLEIQRTEQGDSAMYLCASSPGPTGELFFGEGSRLTVL.

With regard to this clone: The same CDR3 also results from other DNA sequences found in this sample. The chain joins TRBV9 to TRBJ2-1; D is unresolved. The CDR3 extends over 12 amino acids. CDR1 is SGDLS, CDR2 YYNGEE, per germline. V lost 0 bases and J 8 bases, leaving 6 bases between the germline ends. CDR3 DNA: TGTGCCAGCAGCGTAGGTGGGGATGAGCAGTTCTTC. It specifies CASSVGGDEQFF.

This rearrangement joins TRBV2 to TRBJ2-7; 10 bases map to TRBD1. The CDR3 is made up of 14 amino acids. The germline gives CDR1 SNHLY, CDR2 FYNNEI. V dropped 7 bases and J dropped 7; count of bases not matched to a gene: 10. The chain's CDR3 is CASNGGQGFVEQYF. The DNA of the CDR3 is TGTGCCAGCAACGGGGGACAGGGGTTTGTGGAGCAGTACTTC.

This chain links TRBV6-1 with TRBJ2-7, with 8 bases identical to TRBD2. This CDR3 is built from 15 residues. Germline V gene data show CDR1 as MNHNS and CDR2 as SASEGT. V was clipped by 5 bases and J by 3 bases; unmatched bases: 9. The CDR3 protein is CASSSSGGGGYEQYF. The CDR3 DNA reads as TGTGCCAGCAGTTCGAGCGGGGGCGGAGGCTACGAGCAGTACTTC.